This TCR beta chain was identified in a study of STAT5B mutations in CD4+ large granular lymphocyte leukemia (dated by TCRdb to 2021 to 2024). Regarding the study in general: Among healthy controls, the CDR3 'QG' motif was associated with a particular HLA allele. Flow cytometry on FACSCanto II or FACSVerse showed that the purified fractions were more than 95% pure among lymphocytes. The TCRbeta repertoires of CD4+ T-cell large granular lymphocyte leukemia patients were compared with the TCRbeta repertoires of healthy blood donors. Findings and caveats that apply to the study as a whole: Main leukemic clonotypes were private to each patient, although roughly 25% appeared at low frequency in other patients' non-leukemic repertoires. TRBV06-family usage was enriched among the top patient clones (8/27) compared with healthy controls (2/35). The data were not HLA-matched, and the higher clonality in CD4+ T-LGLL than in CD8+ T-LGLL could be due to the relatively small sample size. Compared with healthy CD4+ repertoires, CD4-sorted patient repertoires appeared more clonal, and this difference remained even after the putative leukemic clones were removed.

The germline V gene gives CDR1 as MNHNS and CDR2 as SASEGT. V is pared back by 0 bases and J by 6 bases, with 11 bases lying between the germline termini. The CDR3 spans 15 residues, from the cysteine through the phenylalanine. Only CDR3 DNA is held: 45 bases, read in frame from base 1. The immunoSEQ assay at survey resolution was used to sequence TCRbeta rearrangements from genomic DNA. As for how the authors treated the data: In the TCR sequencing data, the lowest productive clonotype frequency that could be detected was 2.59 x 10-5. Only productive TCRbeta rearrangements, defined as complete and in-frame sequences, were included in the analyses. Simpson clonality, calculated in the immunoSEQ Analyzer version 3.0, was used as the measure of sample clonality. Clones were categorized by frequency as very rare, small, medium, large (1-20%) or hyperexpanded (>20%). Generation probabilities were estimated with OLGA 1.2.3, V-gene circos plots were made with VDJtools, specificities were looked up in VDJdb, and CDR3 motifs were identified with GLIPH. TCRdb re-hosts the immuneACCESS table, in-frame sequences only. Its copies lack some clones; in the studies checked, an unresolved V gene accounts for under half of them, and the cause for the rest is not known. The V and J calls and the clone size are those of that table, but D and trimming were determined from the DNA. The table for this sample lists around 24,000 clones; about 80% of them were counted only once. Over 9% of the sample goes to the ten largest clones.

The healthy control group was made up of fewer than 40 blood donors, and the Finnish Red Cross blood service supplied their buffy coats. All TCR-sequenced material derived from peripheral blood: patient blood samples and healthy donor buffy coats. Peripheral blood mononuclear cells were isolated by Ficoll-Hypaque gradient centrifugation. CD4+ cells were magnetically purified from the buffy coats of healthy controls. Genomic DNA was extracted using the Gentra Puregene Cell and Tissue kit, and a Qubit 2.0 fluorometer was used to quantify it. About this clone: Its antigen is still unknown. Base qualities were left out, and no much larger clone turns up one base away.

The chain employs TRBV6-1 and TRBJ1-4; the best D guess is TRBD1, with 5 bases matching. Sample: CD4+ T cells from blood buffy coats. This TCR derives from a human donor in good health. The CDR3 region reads CASSEAWGADEKLFF. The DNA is TGTGCCAGCAGTGAAGCTTGGGGCGCCGATGAAAAACTGTTTTTT.